The sequence of this T cell receptor (beta chain) was determined in a study of cytomegalovirus exposure and HLA in healthy donors. Overall study context: The Caucasian-associated ancestry cluster contained 65% to 85% of the 398 genotyped donors.

Vbeta (60) and Jbeta (13) primers were used in the PCR. This table comes from immunoSEQ multiplex PCR, and its TCRdb copy is limited to in-frame clones, with some not included. The sample carries roughly 190,000 clones, 81% recorded once. The CDR3 runs to 16 residues. The V gene end was trimmed by 6 bases and the J gene end by 4 bases; junction bases not matched to a gene: 10. Germline V gene lookup returns CDR1 SNHLY and CDR2 FYNNEI. Study-level findings and limits: It was 160 or so TCR beta chains that were listed as cytomegalovirus-associated.

This clone is a singleton in its sample. The target antigen is unknown. Material: PBMCs. This TCR was recovered from a man aged 40-49 years in good health and CMV-seropositive. The rearrangement links TRBV2 to TRBJ2-5; 11 nucleotides align to TRBD2. The CDR3 loop reads CASRPRPSGGRETQYF. The DNA of the CDR3 is TGTGCCAGCAGACCCCGGCCTAGCGGGGGGAGAGAGACCCAGTACTTC.